This TCR beta chain originates from a study of regulatory T cells in long-lasting Graves disease. Both iRepertoire HTBI primers and Arm-PCR of CDR3 regions were used to build the TCR beta libraries. One entry per CDR3 protein results from TCRdb running MiXCR on the multiplex PCR reads. The repertoire includes about 420,000 distinct CDR3 sequences, less than 20% of them detected once, and 23% sits in the top ten. There are a few counts of this clonotype. CDR3 length: 17 residues. Germline V gene data show CDR1 as KGHSH and CDR2 as LQKENI. The V segment lost 4 bases and the J segment 7 bases; nucleotides outside the gene matches: 16. Time point given: newly diagnosed GD, antithyroid drugs for less than 3 months. RNA isolated from PBMCs was used to make the TCR library. A further study also used this sample, focusing on T cells in Graves' hyperthyroidism and ophthalmopathy.

The clonotype was recovered from a woman in her late teens or twenties with Graves disease. This material consisted of peripheral blood mononuclear cells (PBMCs), taken at new diagnosis, from a patient treated with antithyroid drugs. The chain has TRBV18 and TRBJ2-1; 7 bases match TRBD2. The CDR3 DNA is TGTGCCAGCTCACAACTACCTGTTGCGGGAGCGACAAATGAGCAGTTCTTC. This sequence encodes CASSQLPVAGATNEQFF. The variable domain in full, completed from reference TRBV18 and TRBJ2-1, reads NAGVMQNPRHLVRRRGQEARLRCSPMKGHSHVYWYRQLPEEGLKFMVYLQKENIIDESGMPKERFSAEFPKEGPSILRIQQVVRGDSAAYFCASSQLPVAGATNEQFFGPGTRLTVL.